This paragraph reports one TCR beta chain. This sample is drawn from a study of T cell changes during pregnancy in multiple sclerosis. Sequencing was performed with immunoSEQ multiplex PCR; in TCRdb, only in-frame clones are kept and a portion is missing. The sample yields about 38,000 clones, about nine tenths seen once. This TCR was sampled from a female donor with multiple sclerosis, enrolled in a pregnancy study. Sequencing used CD8+ T cells from peripheral blood mononuclear cells, obtained in the second trimester of pregnancy.

The CDR3 region is CASSAGDPSRAYTF. CDR3 nucleotide sequence: TGTGCCAGCAGTGCGGGTGACCCCTCGAGGGCCTACACCTTC. The chain carries TRBV6-4 and TRBJ1-2; D not certain. Per the germline V gene, CDR1 is MRHNA and CDR2 is SNTAGT. Trimming removed 4 bases at V and 10 bases at J, with 19 bases between. CDR3 length: 14 residues.